This T cell receptor (beta chain) was captured by sequencing in a study of blood T cell repertoires in COVID-19. There are 12 residues in the CDR3. Germline CDR1 MNHEY, CDR2 SVGEGT. V was cut by 4 bases and J by 5 bases, with 9 bases left in between. Sequencing used immunoSEQ multiplex PCR; TCRdb keeps in-frame clones, though not all of them. The sample lists about 180,000 clones; roughly 90% were seen once. The sequencing sample was made of peripheral blood. The TCR sequence derives from a man aged 70-80 years with active or convalescent COVID-19. The chain is built from TRBV6-2 or TRBV6-3 and TRBJ2-7; TRBD1 might be the D (5 bases). CDR3 sequence reads: CASSLGVHEQYF. CDR3 in DNA: TGTGCCAGCAGTTTAGGGGTCCACGAGCAGTACTTC.